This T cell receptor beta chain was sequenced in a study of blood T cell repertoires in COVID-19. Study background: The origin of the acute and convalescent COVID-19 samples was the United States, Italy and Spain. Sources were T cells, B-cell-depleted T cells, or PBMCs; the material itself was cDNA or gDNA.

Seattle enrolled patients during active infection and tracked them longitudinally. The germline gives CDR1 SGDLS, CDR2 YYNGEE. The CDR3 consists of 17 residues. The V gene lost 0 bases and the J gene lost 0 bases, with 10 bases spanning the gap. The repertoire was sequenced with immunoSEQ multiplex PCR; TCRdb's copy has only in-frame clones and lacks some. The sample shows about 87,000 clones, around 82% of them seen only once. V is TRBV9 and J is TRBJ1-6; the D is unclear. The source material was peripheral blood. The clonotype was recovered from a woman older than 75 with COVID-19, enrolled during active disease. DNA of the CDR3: TGTGCCAGCAGCGTAGGACCCAGCGGCTCCTATAATTCACCCCTCCACTTT. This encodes CASSVGPSGSYNSPLHF.